This TCR beta chain was identified during a study of shared clonotypes between healthy human individuals. About the research overall: Researchers assigned three CD4 naive, three CD4 memory, two CD8 naive and one CD8 memory plate to each donor.

Germline CDR1 is MNHEY and CDR2 is SVGAGI. The CDR3 sequence is 16 residues long. The V and J ends lost 1 base and 4 bases respectively, with 16 bases between them. Regarding the study as a whole: An effect of sequencing depth on clonotype sharing among donors was expected. Larger estimated richness was generally seen in naive subsets than in memory subsets.

In regard to this clone: Its target is not known.

The study drew its donors from healthy HIV-negative adults without recent acute infections or vaccinations. Libraries were prepared by immunoSEQ multiplex PCR; TCRdb keeps only in-frame clonotypes and omits some of them. The profile shows 1.4 million to 1.5 million clones, more than 95% of them singletons. The sequence was obtained from a man aged 30 to 39 in good health. The specimen sequenced was naive CD4+ T cells sorted from blood. The sample's subset: CD45RA+ positively selected. This chain uses TRBV6-5 with TRBJ1-1, with D possibly being TRBD1 (6 bases). The CDR3 sequence: CASSYFHRAVGTEAFF. DNA for the CDR3: TGTGCCAGCAGTTACTTCCACAGGGCGGTGGGCACTGAAGCTTTCTTT.